Following are 24 T cell receptor beta chains from one sample sequenced in a study of T cells in Graves' hyperthyroidism and ophthalmopathy. Template material for amplifying TCR beta CDR3 regions consisted of RNA transcripts. In the first-round RT-PCR of the TCR CDR3, the HTBI primer set was used. Each CDR3 protein is one row after TCRdb ran MiXCR on the multiplex PCR reads. The sample lists 610,000 or so distinct CDR3 sequences, under 60% occurring once. The sample consisted of peripheral blood or thyroid tissue (not recorded which). The source of these receptors is a woman aged 18-35 years with Graves' hyperthyroidism.

Many counts were recorded for this clonotype. The gene calls are TRBV10-3 and TRBJ2-2; 7 bases are shared with TRBD1. V was clipped by 7 bases and J by 1 base; unmatched bases: 3. The CDR3 extends over 14 amino acids. Germline CDR1 reads ENHRY; CDR2 reads SYGVKD. The CDR3, as DNA: TGTGCCATCATGGGGACAGTGAACACCGGGGAGCTGTTTTTT. This sequence encodes CAIMGTVNTGELFF.

This chain uses TRBV20-1 with TRBJ1-5; possibly TRBD1 for D (5 bases). The germline gives CDR1 DFQATT, CDR2 SNEGSKA (reference sequence). This CDR3 region has 15 residues. V lost 3 bases and J lost 11, with 23 bases in between. The CDR3 region is CSASPFLAGQETQHF. The CDR3 coding sequence is TGCAGTGCTAGTCCCTTCCTAGCGGGGCAAGAGACCCAGCATTTT.

This clonotype was recorded at least ten times. The chain carries TRBV24-1 and TRBJ2-5; D perhaps matches TRBD1 (6 bases). The CDR3 loop spans 14 amino acids. Trimming stripped 4 bases from V and 3 bases from J, with 11 bases between. Germline lookup yields CDR1 KGHDR and CDR2 SFDVKD. The chain's CDR3 is CATSDATGKETQYF. The CDR3 DNA reads TGTGCCACCAGTGACGCTACAGGGAAAGAGACCCAGTACTTC.

Concerning this clonotype: Mismatch with germline at one junction end may stem from a read error. CDR3 amino acids: CASSLVPLHTGALF. In DNA form, the CDR3 reads TGTGCCAGCAGCTTAGTTCCACTTCACACTGGAGCTCTCTTT. The chain links TRBV7-2 to TRBJ1-1; D gene unclear. The CDR3 runs to 14 residues. Germline CDR1 reads SGHTA; CDR2 reads FQGNSA.

This clonotype was seen more than once but under ten times. V usage is TRBV7-2 and J usage is TRBJ2-1; 8 bases align to TRBD2. Germline V gene sequence: CDR1 SGHTA, CDR2 FQGNSA. The CDR3 is made up of 13 amino acids. The V gene end was trimmed by 3 bases and the J gene end by 7 bases; junction bases not matched to a gene: 2. This chain's CDR3 is CASSFTSGNEQFF. CDR3 bases: TGTGCCAGCAGCTTCACTAGCGGAAATGAGCAGTTCTTC. The full variable domain, rest sourced from reference TRBV7-2 and TRBJ2-1, is GAGVSQSPSNKVTEKGKDVELRCDPISGHTALYWYRQSLGQGLEFLIYFQGNSAPDKSGLPSDRFSAERTGGSVSTLTIQRTQQEDSAVYLCASSFTSGNEQFFGPGTRLTVL.

This clonotype was seen repeatedly, ten times or more. The chain links TRBV25-1 to TRBJ2-5, with a tentative D call TRBD2 (6 bases). Trimming cost V 4 bases and J 3 bases, with 12 bases left between them. Per the germline V gene, CDR1 is MGHDK and CDR2 is SYGVNS. The CDR3 contains 14 residues. CDR3 region: CASSAPGVKETQYF. The CDR3 coding sequence is TGTGCCAGCAGTGCCCCGGGAGTAAAAGAGACCCAGTACTTC.

This clonotype was recorded many times. In nucleotides, the CDR3 is TGTGCCAGCAGCGGCAGGGGGCAAACTAATGAAAAACTGTTTTTT. Its translation: CASSGRGQTNEKLFF. The chain has TRBV9 and TRBJ1-4; the match to TRBD1 covers 8 bases. Germline CDR1 reads SGDLS; CDR2 reads YYNGEE. V was clipped by 3 bases and J by 1 base; unmatched bases: 2. The CDR3 sequence is 15 residues long.

The chain joins TRBV19 to TRBJ2-7; perhaps TRBD2 as D (5 bases). The CDR3 runs 9 residues. Germline assignment: CDR1 LNHDA and CDR2 SQIVND (reference sequence). Trimming took off 5 bases at V and 10 bases at J, with 6 bases between the two ends. For the CDR3, the DNA is TGTGCCAGTAGTCCGGGACAGTACTTC. This translates into CASSPGQYF.

The J gene is TRBJ1-5, the V gene TRBV5-1, with D uncertain. The V gene's germline CDR1 is SGHRS and CDR2 YFSETQ. Trimming left V 4 bases short and J 2 bases short, with 16 bases between. This CDR3 region has 16 residues. The CDR3 protein is CASSGGGRAGNQPQHF. The CDR3 DNA reads TGCGCCAGCAGCGGAGGCGGGAGGGCCGGCAATCAGCCCCAGCATTTT.

The chain links TRBV3-1 to TRBJ2-5; D ambiguous. V shed 3 bases and J shed 9 bases, with 8 bases lying between them. Looked up from germline, CDR1 is LGHDT and CDR2 is YNNKEL (reference sequence). The CDR3 runs to 11 residues. In nucleotides, the CDR3 is TGTGCCAGCAGCCACTCACAGTCCCAGTACTTC. Translation gives CASSHSQSQYF.

This chain joins TRBV7-2 and TRBJ1-4, with TRBD1 matching 11 bases. There are 16 residues in the CDR3. V shed 0 bases and J 8 bases; nucleotides not matched to a gene: 5. Germline V gene sequence: CDR1 SGHTA, CDR2 FQGNSA. The CDR3 is CASSLAGQGVGEKLFF. Here the CDR3 DNA reads TGTGCCAGCAGCTTAGCGGGACAGGGGGTGGGCGAAAAACTGTTTTTT.

This sequence joins TRBV29-1 and TRBJ1-6, with 9 bases that match TRBD1. Germline loops: CDR1 SQVTM, CDR2 ANQGSEA. J lost 11 bases, V lost 5 bases, and 7 bases had no gene match. The CDR3 extends over 13 amino acids. The DNA of the CDR3 is TGCAGCGTTCCTGAGGACAGGGGTACACCCCTCCACTTT. Translated, it gives CSVPEDRGTPLHF.

This clonotype was seen only a few times. The rearrangement uses TRBV4-1 and TRBJ2-7; 11 positions agree with TRBD2. With 4 bases clipped from V and 6 bases from J, the junction kept 11 bases outside the gene matches. Germline loops: CDR1 MGHRA, CDR2 YSYEKL. The CDR3 totals 16 residues. The CDR3 DNA follows: TGCGCCAGCAGCCTAACGGGACTAGCGGTCTTGGGCGAGCAGTACTTC. Its protein is CASSLTGLAVLGEQYF.

In its sample, this clonotype was seen a few times. CDR3: CASSIETAHTEAFF. DNA for the CDR3: TGTGCCAGTAGTATAGAGACAGCTCACACTGAAGCTTTCTTT. The gene calls are TRBV19 and TRBJ1-1; maybe TRBD1 (5 bases). The CDR3 is 14 amino acids. CDR1 and CDR2 from the germline V gene are LNHDA and SQIVND (reference sequence). Deletions cut 0 bases from V and 3 bases from J, with 8 bases between.

This clonotype was seen more than once but under ten times. This rearrangement joins TRBV3-1 to TRBJ2-2; no clear D. From germline, CDR1 is LGHDT and CDR2 YNNKEL (reference sequence). Trimming left V 7 bases short and J 0 bases short, with 9 bases between. The CDR3 is made up of 14 amino acids. The DNA for the CDR3 is TGTGCCAGCAACCTCCAGACGAACACCGGGGAGCTGTTTTTT. Its protein is CASNLQTNTGELFF.

This clonotype showed up just a few times. The V gene is TRBV2, the J gene TRBJ2-5; TRBD2 agrees at 7 bases. CDR1 SNHLY and CDR2 FYNNEI come from the germline V gene. The V and J ends lost 5 bases and 5 bases, in that order; junction bases with no gene match: 8. The CDR3 spans 14 residues. The CDR3 DNA follows: TGTGCCAGCAGTCCTCTAACGGGAGGCGAGACCCAGTACTTC. Translation gives CASSPLTGGETQYF.

The chain couples TRBV20-1 to TRBJ1-2, with TRBD1 identical over 8 bases. CDR1 is DFQATT and CDR2 is SNEGSKA in the germline V gene (reference sequence). The CDR3 sequence is 14 residues long. J lost 10 bases, V lost 3 bases, and 13 bases had no gene match. The CDR3 DNA sequence: TGCAGTGCTAGGTATACGGACAGGGAGGGATTCTACACCTTC. Encoded protein: CSARYTDREGFYTF.

The chain recombines TRBV10-3 with TRBJ2-7; 7 nucleotides match TRBD1. Germline V lookup: CDR1 ENHRY, CDR2 SYGVKD. The CDR3 has 13 residues. V gave up 6 bases and J gave up 6 bases; unmatched junction bases: 8. Written as DNA, the CDR3 is TGTGCCATCAGCGTTACAGGGGTTCGCGAGCAGTACTTC. Amino acid sequence: CAISVTGVREQYF.

This clonotype was counted at least ten times. The chain has TRBV9 and TRBJ1-1, with D hard to call. Trimming cost V 0 bases and J 10 bases, with 22 bases left between them. Germline V gene data show CDR1 as SGDLS and CDR2 as YYNGEE. This CDR3 region has 16 residues. CDR3 amino acids: CASSVAPSPPIIGAFF. The CDR3 bases are TGTGCCAGCAGCGTAGCTCCCTCACCCCCCATCATAGGAGCTTTCTTT. Filled out from reference TRBV9 and TRBJ1-1, the complete variable domain reads DSGVTQTPKHLITATGQRVTLRCSPRSGDLSVYWYQQSLDQGLQFLIQYYNGEERAKGNILERFSAQQFPDLHSELNLSSLELGDSALYFCASSVAPSPPIIGAFFGQGTRLTVV.

The sample holds many counts of this clonotype. This sequence joins TRBV4-1 and TRBJ2-5, with a weak D call TRBD1 (7 bases). This CDR3 comprises 14 residues. Germline-derived CDR1 and CDR2 are MGHRA and YSYEKL. V lost 3 bases and J lost 3, with 11 bases in between. The CDR3 reads CASSQAGQKETQYF. The CDR3 DNA sequence: TGCGCCAGCAGCCAGGCGGGACAGAAAGAGACCCAGTACTTC.

The chain employs TRBV24-1 and TRBJ2-1, with a tentative D call TRBD1 (6 bases). The CDR3 contains 16 residues. Between the trimmed V and J ends, which lost 4 bases and 8 bases, there was a span of 20 bases. Germline CDR1 reads KGHDR; CDR2 reads SFDVKD. Written as DNA, the CDR3 is TGTGCCACCAGTGACCAGGCACAACCAGGGGCCGATGAGCAGTTCTTC. Its protein is CATSDQAQPGADEQFF.

Points on this clonotype: One end of the junction varies from germline; a read error may be responsible. The rearrangement links TRBV5-1 to TRBJ1-1; 7 nucleotides agree with TRBD1. This CDR3 is 14 amino acids long. The germline gives CDR1 SGHRS, CDR2 YFSETQ. As DNA, the CDR3 is TGTGCCAGCAGACCCCGACAGGGATACACTGAAGCTTTCTTT. Its translation: CASRPRQGYTEAFF.

This clonotype was counted once. Mismatch with germline at one junction end may stem from a read error. This rearrangement joins TRBV2 to TRBJ2-5, with 7 bases identical to TRBD2. This CDR3 is 15 amino acids long. CDR1 is SNHLY, CDR2 FYNNEI, per germline. CDR3 sequence reads: CASGGVATYQETRYF. As DNA, the CDR3 is TGTGCCAGTGGGGGGGTCGCGACGTACCAAGAGACCCGGTACTTC.

The V and J genes are TRBV9 and TRBJ2-7; D perhaps matches TRBD1 (6 bases). Germline CDR1 and CDR2: SGDLS and YYNGEE. This CDR3 region has 15 residues. V dropped 2 bases and J dropped 1 base, with 13 bases sitting between them. As DNA, the CDR3 is TGTGCCAGCAGCGTTCGCTCTGACAGGTCCTACGAGCAGTACTTC. Translated: CASSVRSDRSYEQYF.